This TCR beta chain was obtained from a study of blood T cell repertoires in COVID-19. The wider study: Sites across the United States, Italy and Spain contributed samples from acute and convalescent COVID-19. Sources were T cells, B-cell-depleted T cells, or PBMCs; the material itself was cDNA or gDNA.

Per the original data handling: Amplification of reference gene primers provided the estimated nucleated cell counts. Method: immunoSEQ multiplex PCR; TCRdb's copy keeps in-frame clones and lacks some. That table gives V, J and clone size, and the DNA gave D and trimming. This sample has roughly 30,000 clones, with 76% found just once. The CDR3 covers 15 residues. CDR1 and CDR2 (germline): MNHEY, SVGEGT. V shed 4 bases, J shed 4 bases, and the junction held 6 bases outside the gene matches. This sequence was found in a man aged 65-85 years with acute or convalescent COVID-19. This chain links TRBV6-2 or TRBV6-3 with TRBJ2-2; 7 nucleotides agree with TRBD1. The sequenced sample was peripheral blood. CDR3 coding DNA: TGTGCCAGCAGTTCTGTTGGGACAGCCACCGGGGAGCTGTTTTTT. This codes for CASSSVGTATGELFF.